Listed below are T cell receptor beta chains from one sample, sequenced in a study of blood T cell repertoires in COVID-19. This table comes from immunoSEQ multiplex PCR, and its TCRdb copy is limited to in-frame clones, with some not included. The sample yields about 50,000 clones, 85% to 95% seen once. Sequencing was performed on peripheral blood. The receptors were gathered from a woman of 80 years or more with acute or convalescent COVID-19. The CDR3 runs from the conserved cysteine through the conserved F or W.

TRBJ1-1 | TRBV10-3 | CAISQTDSMNTEAFF
TRBJ1-4 | TRBV2 | CASGARGPSSEKLFF
TRBJ2-3 | TRBV4-1 | CASSHPGLAGGLGTDTQYF
TRBJ2-7 | TRBV2 | CAGGAGGPAEYF
TRBJ1-1 | TRBV7-9 | CASSRSERYTEAFF
TRBJ2-3 | TRBV5-1 | CASSHREPKDTQYF
TRBJ2-7 | TRBV28 | CASSSTDSYEQYF
TRBJ2-1 | TRBV24-1 | CATSDPGTSPGEQFF
TRBJ1-1 | TRBV3-1/TRBV3-2 | CASSHEDRNTEAFF
TRBJ2-7 | TRBV7-3 | CASSPSGTGATYEQYF
TRBJ1-2 | TRBV11-2 | CASSLAGGYGYTF
TRBJ1-5 | TRBV11-2 | CASSLETGGRGNQPQHF
TRBJ1-2 | TRBV4-3 | CASSQDFTGGGYTF
TRBJ2-1 | TRBV7-8 | CASSSGQGVFNEQFF
TRBJ1-3 | TRBV10-1 | CASSTSPRIYSGNTIYF
TRBJ2-3 | TRBV5-1 | CASSLDSYTQYF
TRBJ1-6 | TRBV2 | CASRGGSLDNSPLHF
TRBJ1-1 | TRBV6-2/TRBV6-3 | CASSVERGLTVTEAFF
TRBJ2-3 | TRBV5-1 | CASTQGLGSTDTQYF
TRBJ1-6 | TRBV6-2/TRBV6-3 | CASSTDRGWNSPLHF
TRBJ2-1 | TRBV7-3 | CASSRRTSGTYNEQFF
TRBJ2-7 | TRBV13 | CASSFTRGQGSYEQYF
TRBJ1-2 | TRBV7-9 | CASGEMGFHGYTF
TRBJ2-5 | TRBV6-1 | CASSEATFRYQETQYF
TRBJ2-7 | TRBV12-3/TRBV12-4 | CASSFGGMYGQYF
TRBJ2-2 | TRBV6-4 | CASSGGQGTTGELFF
TRBJ2-4 | TRBV5-4 | CASSSALAGEDWNIQYF
TRBJ1-2 | TRBV3-1/TRBV3-2 | CASSLGTGGYYGYTF
TRBJ2-5 | TRBV30 | CAWSPKPGTSGEETQYF
TRBJ1-5 | TRBV11-2 | CASSSDRNQPQHF
TRBJ2-1 | TRBV9 | CASSALGLAGFRSYNEQFF
TRBJ1-2 | TRBV24-1 | CATSDSGVSYGYTF
TRBJ1-6 | TRBV9 | CASSVGGWDSPLHF
TRBJ1-4 | TRBV18 | CASSAIRDRNEKLFF
TRBJ2-2 | TRBV5-1 | CASSSGEGGTGELFF